This T cell receptor beta chain was sequenced in a study of technical replicates of blood from four donors (dated by TCRdb to 2016 to 2017). As concerns this clone: Its antigen is currently not known. Base quality data are lacking; no much larger clone is found one base away.

Receptors were amplified or captured by the immunoSEQ multiplex PCR assay. As stored in TCRdb, this immuneACCESS dataset retains in-frame rearrangements with V and J assigned. A fraction of the clones does not appear; measured against another copy, unresolved V genes explain less than half of the discrepancy, and the remainder lacks a known reason. The sample table lists about 61,000 clones, almost 97% of them with a count of one. The ten largest clones capture around 0.19% of the sample. V lost 2 bases and J lost 5 bases, and the count of bases not matched to a germline gene is 8. CDR1 SGHNT and CDR2 YYREEE are derived from the germline V gene (reference sequence). Including the terminal cysteine and phenylalanine, the CDR3 comprises 15 residues. CDR3 DNA only is kept here, 45 bases in frame from base 1.

This sequence originates from a human donor in good health. The chain links TRBV5-4 with TRBJ1-1, and 8 bases in between align with TRBD1. The source material was T cells isolated from PBMCs. The CDR3 reads as follows: CASSFLDRVRTEAFF. The DNA sequence is as follows: TGTGCCAGCAGCTTTCTGGACAGGGTCCGTACTGAAGCTTTCTTT.